Sequencing of this T cell receptor beta chain was carried out in a study of shared clonotypes between healthy human individuals. At the level of the study: Per donor, three plates held CD4 naive cells, three held CD4 memory, two held CD8 naive and one held CD8 memory.

CDR1 is MNHEY and CDR2 is SVGAGI in the germline V gene. This CDR3 has 14 amino acids. With 3 bases removed from V and 10 bases from J, the gap between germline ends came to 18 bases. Terminally differentiated effector memory CD45RA+ cells were excluded from the naive CD8 cells, which were CD45RO-negative and positively selected for CCR7. Using immunoSEQ multiplex PCR, the repertoire was profiled, and TCRdb retains in-frame clones only, with some absent. The sample lists around 2,000,000 clones, 85% to 95% occurring once. The source of this sequence is a man younger than 35 in good health. The gene calls are TRBV6-5 and TRBJ1-1; a possible D gene is TRBD1 (5 bases). The material sequenced was naive CD8+ T cells sorted from blood. This CDR3 is CASSYGGQGVRAFF. CDR3 in DNA: TGTGCCAGCAGTTATGGCGGTCAGGGCGTGCGAGCTTTCTTT.